This T cell receptor beta chain came from a study of blood T cell repertoires in COVID-19. Study as a whole: Donors in the United States, Italy and Spain gave samples during acute or convalescent COVID-19.

TCRdb keeps only in-frame clones here, not all; method: immunoSEQ multiplex PCR. The sample has 200,000 to 250,000 clones, more than 75% seen once. Between the trimmed V and J ends, which lost 1 base and 0 bases, there was a span of 10 bases. Germline CDR1 is MNHNS and CDR2 is SASEGT. The CDR3 loop spans 16 amino acids. This clone was found a few times. The chain combines TRBV6-1 with TRBJ1-3; D gene unclear. This sequence originates from a man aged 55-75 years with acute or convalescent COVID-19. The sequenced sample was peripheral blood. The CDR3 sequence is CASSEEAASSGNTIYF. The CDR3 bases are TGTGCCAGCAGTGAAGAAGCGGCGAGCTCTGGAAACACCATATATTTT.